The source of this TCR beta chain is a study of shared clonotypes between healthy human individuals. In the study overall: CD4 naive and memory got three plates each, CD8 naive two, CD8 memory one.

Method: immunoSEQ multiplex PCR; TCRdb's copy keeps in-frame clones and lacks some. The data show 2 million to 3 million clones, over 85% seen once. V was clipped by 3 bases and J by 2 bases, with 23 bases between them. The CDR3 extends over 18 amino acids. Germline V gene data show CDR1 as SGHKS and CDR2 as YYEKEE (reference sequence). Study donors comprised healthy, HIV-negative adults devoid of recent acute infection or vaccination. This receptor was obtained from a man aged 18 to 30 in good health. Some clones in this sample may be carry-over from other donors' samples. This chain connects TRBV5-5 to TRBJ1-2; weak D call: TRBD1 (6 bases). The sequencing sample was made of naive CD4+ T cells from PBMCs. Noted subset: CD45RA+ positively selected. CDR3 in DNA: TGTGCCAGCAGCTCCCCCCCGGGACAATCAAAAGTAAACTATGGCTACACCTTC. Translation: CASSSPPGQSKVNYGYTF.